This T cell receptor beta chain was obtained from a study of blood T cells in healthy people across ages. The authors ran a second PCR of roughly 6 to 12 cycles using a sample-barcoded 5' primer and a J-beta primer mix. TCRdb processed the 5' RACE reads anew with MiXCR; each CDR3 protein has one entry. Among about a million distinct CDR3 sequences listed, 40% to 60% were seen once. The V gene's germline CDR1 is ENHRY and CDR2 SYGVKD. This CDR3 has 12 amino acids. The V and J ends lost 6 bases and 5 bases respectively, with 8 bases between them. Per sample, extraction of total RNA gave at least 6 micrograms in every case.

The TCR was taken from a man between 25 and 39 years old in good health. Sequencing was carried out using blood. The V and J genes are TRBV10-3 and TRBJ1-5; D gene ambiguous. CDR3 protein: CAIRDSDQPQHF. The CDR3 DNA sequence: TGTGCCATCAGAGATTCTGATCAGCCCCAGCATTTT.